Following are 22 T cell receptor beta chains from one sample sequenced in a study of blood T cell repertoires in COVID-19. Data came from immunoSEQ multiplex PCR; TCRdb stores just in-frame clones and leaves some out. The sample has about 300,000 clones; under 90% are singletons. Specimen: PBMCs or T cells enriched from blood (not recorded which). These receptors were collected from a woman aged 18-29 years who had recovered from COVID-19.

The CDR3 DNA sequence: TGTGCCAGCATCGGGGGGCTAAAGAATGGCTACACCTTC. Translated, it gives CASIGGLKNGYTF. The chain employs TRBV2 and TRBJ1-2; tentative D call: TRBD1 (6 bases). V was clipped by 7 bases and J by 6 bases, with 15 bases between them. This CDR3 region has 13 residues. CDR1 and CDR2 (germline): SNHLY, FYNNEI.

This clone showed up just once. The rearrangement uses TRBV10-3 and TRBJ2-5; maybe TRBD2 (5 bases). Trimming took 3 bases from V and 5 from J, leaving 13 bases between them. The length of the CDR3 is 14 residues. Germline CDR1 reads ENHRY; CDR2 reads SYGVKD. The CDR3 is CAISDEKTGETQYF. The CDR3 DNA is TGTGCCATCAGTGACGAGAAAACGGGGGAGACCCAGTACTTC.

CDR3 sequence (DNA): TGTGCCAGCAGCCAAGTTCCGGGAGAGACTGAAGCTTTCTTT. It encodes CASSQVPGETEAFF. V and J are TRBV3-1 (or the pseudogene TRBV3-2) and TRBJ1-1, with D unresolved. Per germline, CDR1 LGHDT and CDR2 YNNKEL (reference sequence). The CDR3 sequence is 14 residues long. Deletions cut 1 base from V and 5 bases from J, with 11 bases between.

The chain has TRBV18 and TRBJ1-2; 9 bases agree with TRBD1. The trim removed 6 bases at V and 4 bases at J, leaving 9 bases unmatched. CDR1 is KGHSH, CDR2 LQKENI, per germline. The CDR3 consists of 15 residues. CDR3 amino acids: CASSRTDRGGYGYTF. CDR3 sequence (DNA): TGTGCCAGCTCCCGGACGGACAGGGGAGGCTATGGCTACACCTTC.

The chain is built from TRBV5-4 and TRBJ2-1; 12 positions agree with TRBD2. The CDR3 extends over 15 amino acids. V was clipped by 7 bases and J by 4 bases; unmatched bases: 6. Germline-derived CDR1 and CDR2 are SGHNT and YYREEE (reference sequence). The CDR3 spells CASHPTSGSYNEQFF. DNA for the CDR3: TGTGCCAGCCACCCGACTAGCGGGAGTTACAATGAGCAGTTCTTC. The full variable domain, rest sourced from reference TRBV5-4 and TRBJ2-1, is ETGVTQSPTHLIKTRGQQVTLRCSSQSGHNTVSWYQQALGQGPQFIFQYYREEENGRGNFPPRFSGLQFPNYSSELNVNALELDDSALYLCASHPTSGSYNEQFFGPGTRLTVL.

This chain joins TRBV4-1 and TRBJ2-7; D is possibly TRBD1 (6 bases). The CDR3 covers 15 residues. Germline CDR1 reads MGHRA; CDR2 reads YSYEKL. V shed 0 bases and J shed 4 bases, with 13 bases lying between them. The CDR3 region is CASSQDGGQPYEQYF. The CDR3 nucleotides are TGCGCCAGCAGCCAAGATGGAGGACAGCCTTACGAGCAGTACTTC.

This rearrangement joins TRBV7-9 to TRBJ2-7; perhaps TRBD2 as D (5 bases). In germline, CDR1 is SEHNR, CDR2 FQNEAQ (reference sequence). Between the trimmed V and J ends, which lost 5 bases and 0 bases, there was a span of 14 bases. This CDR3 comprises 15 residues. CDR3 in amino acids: CASSPPGLPSYEQYF. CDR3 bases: TGTGCCAGCAGCCCCCCCGGACTCCCCTCCTACGAGCAGTACTTC.

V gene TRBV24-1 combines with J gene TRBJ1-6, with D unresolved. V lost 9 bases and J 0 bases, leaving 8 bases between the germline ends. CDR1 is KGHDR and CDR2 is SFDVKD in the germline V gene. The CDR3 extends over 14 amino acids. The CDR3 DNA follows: TGTGCCACCCAGGCAAGCTCCTATAATTCACCCCTCCACTTT. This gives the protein CATQASSYNSPLHF.

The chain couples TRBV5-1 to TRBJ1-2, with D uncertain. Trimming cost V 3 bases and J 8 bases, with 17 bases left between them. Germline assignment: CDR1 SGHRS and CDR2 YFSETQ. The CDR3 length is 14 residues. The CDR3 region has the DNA TGCGCCAGCAGCTCGGAGCCTACCCGTTCGGGCTACACCTTC. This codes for CASSSEPTRSGYTF.

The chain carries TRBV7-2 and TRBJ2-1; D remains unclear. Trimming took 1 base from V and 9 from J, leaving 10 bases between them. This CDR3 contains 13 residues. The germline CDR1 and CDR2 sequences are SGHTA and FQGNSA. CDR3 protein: CASSLVGRPEQFF. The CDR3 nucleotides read TGTGCCAGCAGCTTAGTGGGCAGGCCTGAGCAGTTCTTC.

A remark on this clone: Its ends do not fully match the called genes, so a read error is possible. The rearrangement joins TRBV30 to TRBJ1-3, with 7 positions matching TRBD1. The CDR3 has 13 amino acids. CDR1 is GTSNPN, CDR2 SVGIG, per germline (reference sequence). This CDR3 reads CAWRTGSENTIYF. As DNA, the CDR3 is TGTGCCTGGAGGACAGGGTCTGAAAACACCATATATTTT.

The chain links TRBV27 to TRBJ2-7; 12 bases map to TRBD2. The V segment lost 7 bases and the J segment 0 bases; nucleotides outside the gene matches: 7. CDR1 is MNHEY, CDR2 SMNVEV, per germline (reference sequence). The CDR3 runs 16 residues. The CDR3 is CASKTSGGLSSYEQYF. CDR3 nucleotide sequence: TGTGCCAGCAAGACTAGCGGGGGCCTGAGCTCCTACGAGCAGTACTTC.

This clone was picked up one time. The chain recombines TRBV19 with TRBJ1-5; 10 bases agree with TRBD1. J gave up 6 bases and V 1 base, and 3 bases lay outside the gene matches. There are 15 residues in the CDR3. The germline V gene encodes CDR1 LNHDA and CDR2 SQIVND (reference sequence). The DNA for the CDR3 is TGTGCCAGTAGTATAGTAGGGACAGGGGTTCAGCCCCAGCATTTT. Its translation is CASSIVGTGVQPQHF.

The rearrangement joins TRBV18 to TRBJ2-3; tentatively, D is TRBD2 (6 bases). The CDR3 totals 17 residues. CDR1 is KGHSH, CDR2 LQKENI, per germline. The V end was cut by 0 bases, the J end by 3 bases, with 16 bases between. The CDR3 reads CASSPPSGRPPTDTQYF. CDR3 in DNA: TGTGCCAGCTCACCACCTAGCGGCCGACCACCAACAGATACGCAGTATTTT.

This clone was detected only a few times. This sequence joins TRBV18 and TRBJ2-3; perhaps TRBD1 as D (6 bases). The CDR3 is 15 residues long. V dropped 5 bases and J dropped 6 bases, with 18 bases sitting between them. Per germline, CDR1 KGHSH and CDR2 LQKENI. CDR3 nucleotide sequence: TGTGCCAGCTCATCGCCCTTACAGGGAGCGGATACGCAGTATTTT. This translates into CASSSPLQGADTQYF.

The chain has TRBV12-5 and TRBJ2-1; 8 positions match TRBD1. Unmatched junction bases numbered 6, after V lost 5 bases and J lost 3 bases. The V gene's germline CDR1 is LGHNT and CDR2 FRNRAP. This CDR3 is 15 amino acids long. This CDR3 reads CASGLGQVSYNEQFF. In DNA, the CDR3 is TGTGCTAGTGGTCTGGGACAGGTCAGCTACAATGAGCAGTTCTTC.

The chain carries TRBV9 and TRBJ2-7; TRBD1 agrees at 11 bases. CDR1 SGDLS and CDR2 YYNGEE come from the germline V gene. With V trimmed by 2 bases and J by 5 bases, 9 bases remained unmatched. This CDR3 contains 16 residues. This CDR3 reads CASSVDPGQGVDEQYF. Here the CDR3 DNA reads TGTGCCAGCAGCGTCGATCCGGGACAGGGGGTCGACGAGCAGTACTTC.

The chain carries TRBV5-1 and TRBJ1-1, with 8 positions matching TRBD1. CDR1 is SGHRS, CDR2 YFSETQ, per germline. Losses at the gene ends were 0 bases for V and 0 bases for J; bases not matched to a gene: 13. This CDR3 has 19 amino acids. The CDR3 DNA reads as TGCGCCAGCAGCTTGGGACAGGCAGGGGGCCGACAAATGAACACTGAAGCTTTCTTT. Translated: CASSLGQAGGRQMNTEAFF.

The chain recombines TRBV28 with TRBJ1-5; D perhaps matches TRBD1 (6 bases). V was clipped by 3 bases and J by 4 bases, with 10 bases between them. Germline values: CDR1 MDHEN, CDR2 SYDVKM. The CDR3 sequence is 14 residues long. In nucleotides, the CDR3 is TGTGCCAGCAGTTTTATAGGGGGTAATCAGCCCCAGCATTTT. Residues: CASSFIGGNQPQHF. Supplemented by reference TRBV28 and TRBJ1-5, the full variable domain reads DVKVTQSSRYLVKRTGEKVFLECVQDMDHENMFWYRQDPGLGLRLIYFSYDVKMKEKGDIPEGYSVSREKKERFSLILESASTNQTSMYLCASSFIGGNQPQHFGDGTRLSIL.

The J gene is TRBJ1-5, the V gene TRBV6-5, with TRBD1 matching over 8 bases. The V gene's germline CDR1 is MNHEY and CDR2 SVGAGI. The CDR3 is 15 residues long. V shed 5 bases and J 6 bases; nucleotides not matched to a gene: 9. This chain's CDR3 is CASSPETGAGQPQHF. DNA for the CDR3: TGTGCCAGCAGTCCAGAGACAGGGGCGGGTCAGCCCCAGCATTTT.

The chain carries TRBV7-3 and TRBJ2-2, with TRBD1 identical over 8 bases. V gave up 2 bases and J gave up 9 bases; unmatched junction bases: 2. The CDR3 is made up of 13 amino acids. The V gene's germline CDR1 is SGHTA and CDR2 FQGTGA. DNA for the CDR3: TGTGCCAGCAGCTTATCAGGGGGCAGGGAGCTGTTTTTT. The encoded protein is CASSLSGGRELFF.

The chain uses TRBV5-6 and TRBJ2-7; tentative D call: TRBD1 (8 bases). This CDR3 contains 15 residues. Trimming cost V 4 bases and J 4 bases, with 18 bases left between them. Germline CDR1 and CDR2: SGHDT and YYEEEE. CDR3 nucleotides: TGTGCCAGCAGCCCTTTACAGGGGGGGGCGTACGAGCAGTACTTC. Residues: CASSPLQGGAYEQYF.